Listed here are 13 T cell receptor beta chains from one sample, sequenced in a study of blood T cell repertoires in COVID-19. Sequencing was performed with immunoSEQ multiplex PCR; in TCRdb, only in-frame clones are kept and a portion is missing. This sample has more than 110,000 clones, with around 80% found just once. Sequenced: peripheral blood. Source of these receptors: a man between 60 and 75 years old with acute or convalescent COVID-19.

The chain carries TRBV18 and TRBJ1-4, with a tentative D call TRBD1 (5 bases). Trimming took off 6 bases at V and 3 bases at J, with 11 bases between the two ends. The CDR3 is made up of 14 amino acids. Germline V gene sequence: CDR1 KGHSH, CDR2 LQKENI. The CDR3: CASSAGLSNEKLFF. The CDR3 DNA reads TGTGCCAGCTCGGCAGGGTTGTCTAATGAAAAACTGTTTTTT.

A single count supports this clone. V usage is TRBV19 and J usage is TRBJ1-1; TRBD1 might be the D (6 bases). CDR1 LNHDA and CDR2 SQIVND come from the germline V gene (reference sequence). The CDR3 has 13 residues. Trimming stripped 4 bases from V and 2 bases from J, with 8 bases between. CDR3 DNA: TGTGCCAGTAGTACACAGGGTAACACTGAAGCTTTCTTT. The encoded protein is CASSTQGNTEAFF.

Here the CDR3 reads CASSQTLTGGYNEQFF. As DNA, the CDR3 is TGTGCCAGCAGCCAAACCTTAACGGGAGGGTACAATGAGCAGTTCTTC. This chain uses TRBV6-2 or TRBV6-3 with TRBJ2-1; 8 bases agree with TRBD2. The V and J ends lost 6 bases and 4 bases, in that order; junction bases with no gene match: 11. The length of the CDR3 is 16 residues. Looked up from germline, CDR1 is MNHEY and CDR2 is SVGEGT.

V usage is TRBV10-3 and J usage is TRBJ2-5; D is uncertain. Germline lookup yields CDR1 ENHRY and CDR2 SYGVKD. The CDR3 contains 12 residues. V shed 0 bases and J shed 4 bases, with 3 bases lying between them. CDR3 residues: CAISESRETQYF. DNA for the CDR3: TGTGCCATCAGTGAGTCGCGAGAGACCCAGTACTTC.

The J gene is TRBJ1-2, the V gene TRBV7-6, with 8 bases that match TRBD1. This CDR3 region has 15 residues. V was pared by 1 base and J by 7 bases, with 8 bases of the junction left unmatched. From germline, CDR1 is SGHVS and CDR2 FNYEAQ. The CDR3 reads CASSLDPTGARGYTF. The CDR3 bases are TGTGCCAGCAGCTTAGACCCGACAGGGGCCCGTGGCTACACCTTC.

The chain carries TRBV4-3 and TRBJ1-2, with a possible D match to TRBD1 (5 bases). With 1 base removed from V and 7 bases from J, the gap between germline ends came to 10 bases. Germline-derived CDR1 and CDR2 are LGHNA and YSLEER. The CDR3 is made up of 13 amino acids. CDR3 in DNA: TGCGCCAGCAGCCAAGTGGAGGGGTCTGGCTACACCTTC. Protein: CASSQVEGSGYTF.

The CDR3 DNA is TGTGCCAGCAGCTGGGGGCGGGGGGGAGCTGGCGAGCAGTACTTC. Its translation: CASSWGRGGAGEQYF. The rearrangement links TRBV13 to TRBJ2-7; 9 bases fit TRBD2. Germline V lookup: CDR1 PRHDT, CDR2 FYEKMQ (reference sequence). The length of the CDR3 is 15 residues. J was trimmed by 6 bases and V by 4 bases; bases with no gene match: 10.

The gene calls are TRBV6-5 and TRBJ1-5, with 7 bases that match TRBD1. V was pared by 5 bases and J by 3 bases, with 7 bases of the junction left unmatched. There are 15 residues in the CDR3. Germline CDR1 reads MNHEY; CDR2 reads SVGAGI. The DNA for the CDR3 is TGTGCCAGCAGTAAATTGGGACAGTTCAATCAGCCCCAGCATTTT. This encodes CASSKLGQFNQPQHF.

This clone appeared a few times. This chain connects TRBV2 to TRBJ1-2, with D possibly being TRBD1 (5 bases). V was cut by 1 base and J by 8 bases, with 8 bases left in between. There are 12 residues in the CDR3. Germline CDR1 is SNHLY and CDR2 is FYNNEI. CDR3 protein: CASSEGGGGYTF. CDR3 nucleotides: TGTGCCAGCAGTGAAGGTGGGGGGGGCTACACCTTC.

This clone was picked up one time. The chain recombines TRBV9 with TRBJ1-1, with D maybe TRBD1 (6 bases). The CDR3 consists of 13 residues. Trimming pared 3 bases from V and 3 bases from J, leaving 9 bases between. Looked up from germline, CDR1 is SGDLS and CDR2 is YYNGEE. CDR3 protein: CASSAGQYTEAFF. The CDR3 nucleotides read TGTGCCAGCAGCGCCGGACAGTACACTGAAGCTTTCTTT.

V gene TRBV6-5 combines with J gene TRBJ2-7, with TRBD1 matching 10 bases. V dropped 7 bases and J dropped 2; count of bases not matched to a gene: 5. The CDR3 length is 14 residues. Looked up from germline, CDR1 is MNHEY and CDR2 is SVGAGI. The CDR3 protein is CASTTGTGAYEQYF. CDR3 DNA: TGTGCCAGCACCACCGGGACAGGGGCCTACGAGCAGTACTTC.

The V call is TRBV5-4, the J call TRBJ1-2; tentative D call: TRBD1 (6 bases). V lost 2 bases, J lost 2 bases, and 10 bases lay in between. Germline V gene data show CDR1 as SGHNT and CDR2 as YYREEE (reference sequence). This CDR3 has 14 residues. This chain's CDR3 is CASSFRGQNYGYTF. CDR3 DNA sequence: TGTGCCAGCAGCTTCCGAGGACAGAACTATGGCTACACCTTC.

This CDR3 reads CASSLVGDGNTIYF. CDR3 DNA: TGTGCCAGCAGCTTGGTAGGGGATGGAAACACCATATATTTT. J is TRBJ1-3 and V is TRBV5-6, with a weak D call TRBD1 (5 bases). The ends were cut back, 0 bases at V and 3 bases at J, with 7 bases in the middle. The germline V gene has CDR1 SGHDT and CDR2 YYEEEE. The CDR3 runs to 14 residues.